The rows below give T cell receptor beta chains drawn from one sample of a study of OX40 agonist ivuxolimab in advanced cancers. Sequenced by immunoSEQ multiplex PCR; TCRdb stores in-frame clones only, minus some. The data hold about 84,000 clones, with roughly nine tenths observed a single time. Material: CD4+ or CD8+ T cells sorted from blood, obtained in a trial of the OX40 agonist ivuxolimab. Source of these receptors: an adult with an advanced solid tumor such as melanoma, head and neck, liver or kidney cancer. The CDR3 runs from the conserved cysteine through the conserved F or W. A D gene is named only where the DNA matches it firmly. Rows give clone size only sometimes, using once, few, many, or a class for an expanded clone.

NA,NA,TRBJ1-3,TRBV4-2,CASSQGASTGISGNTIYF,TGTGCCAGCAGCCAAGGCGCTTCGACGGGGATTTCTGGAAACACCATATATTTT
TRBD1,NA,TRBJ1-2,TRBV5-1,CASSSGTDYGYTF,TGCGCCAGCAGCTCCGGGACAGACTATGGCTACACCTTC
NA,NA,TRBJ2-5,TRBV10-3,CAIRGQPQETQYF,TGTGCCATCAGAGGACAGCCCCAAGAGACCCAGTACTTC
TRBD2,once,TRBJ2-2,TRBV13,CASSWLGGRASGELFF,TGTGCCAGCAGCTGGTTAGGCGGGAGGGCCTCCGGGGAGCTGTTTTTT
TRBD1,NA,TRBJ1-2,TRBV7-9,CASSSNSRGFGGYTF,TGTGCCAGCAGCTCAAATTCCAGGGGGTTTGGAGGCTACACCTTC
NA,NA,TRBJ2-5,TRBV7-8,CASSPTGPTQYF,TGTGCCAGCAGCCCAACGGGGCCGACCCAGTACTTC
NA,NA,TRBJ1-2,TRBV10-2,CASRDTNYGYTF,TGCGCCAGCAGGGACACTAACTATGGCTACACCTTC
NA,NA,TRBJ2-4,TRBV11-2,CASSLVAGLAKNIQYF,TGTGCCAGCAGCTTAGTTGCGGGGCTAGCCAAAAACATTCAGTACTTC
NA,NA,TRBJ2-5,TRBV10-1,CASSEGTRGSSETQYF,TGCGCCAGCAGTGAGGGCACTCGGGGGTCGTCAGAGACCCAGTACTTC
NA,NA,TRBJ2-1,TRBV2,CASSPFYNEQFF,TGTGCCAGCAGTCCCTTCTACAATGAGCAGTTCTTC
NA,NA,TRBJ1-2,TRBV2,CASSGQVGGYGYTF,TGTGCCAGCAGTGGGCAAGTCGGCGGATATGGCTACACCTTC
NA,NA,TRBJ2-7,TRBV11-2,CASSLGSSYEQYF,TGTGCCAGCAGCTTAGGTTCATCCTACGAGCAGTACTTC
NA,NA,TRBJ1-1,TRBV25-1,CASVGSGATEAFF,TGTGCCAGCGTGGGGAGTGGGGCTACTGAAGCTTTCTTT